This T cell receptor (beta chain) is from a study of T cell responses to AZD1222 COVID-19 vaccine. As concerns this clone: Its antigen is not known.

With 5 bases clipped from V and 4 bases from J, the junction kept 15 bases outside the gene matches. CDR1 and CDR2 (germline): MGHRA, YSYEKL. The CDR3 extends over 17 amino acids. Profiling relied on immunoSEQ multiplex PCR, and the TCRdb table lists in-frame clones only, not all of them. The sample shows over 110,000 clones, approximately 90% of them seen only once. Analyses pooled second doses at about 4 or about 12 weeks. Study-wide results and caveats: After two AZD1222 doses, spike-specific TCR breadth and depth rose versus day 0. Unmutated variant regions are reportedly the target of nearly half of TCRs that are spike-specific. Donors were largely white British and mainly female; clonal diversity was possibly underestimated.

The chain joins TRBV4-1 to TRBJ1-1; TRBD1 matches at 8 bases. The input for sequencing was peripheral blood, taken 28 days after the second AZD1222 dose. The clonotype originates from an adult who received the AZD1222 COVID-19 vaccine. The CDR3 nucleotides are TGCGCCAGCAGCACCCGGACAGGGCTTATTCTGGGCACTGAAGCTTTCTTT. Its protein is CASSTRTGLILGTEAFF.